This passage covers 2 T cell receptor beta chains from one sample sequenced in a study of CD8 T cells in Susac syndrome. Reverse transcription of about 0.5 to 1 ug RNA used random hexamers. MiXCR, run by TCRdb on the immunoSEQ multiplex PCR reads, gives a single entry per CDR3 protein. The sample consists of about 240,000 distinct CDR3 sequences, around 96% of them appearing once. Sequences were obtained from CD4+ T cells from PBMCs. These receptors all come from a human donor with Susac syndrome.

This clonotype was seen just once. The chain links TRBV19 to TRBJ2-1, with 10 nucleotides matching TRBD2. Germline lookup yields CDR1 LNHDA and CDR2 SQIVND (reference sequence). The CDR3 length is 19 residues. The V and J ends lost 5 bases and 0 bases, in that order; junction bases with no gene match: 13. DNA for the CDR3: TGTGCCAGTAGTCCTAGACCTAGCGGGAGAGGGCTCTCCTACAATGAGCAGTTCTTC. It codes for CASSPRPSGRGLSYNEQFF.

The chain carries TRBV20-1 and TRBJ2-1; tentatively, D is TRBD2 (6 bases). V was trimmed by 4 bases and J by 4 bases, leaving 23 bases between them. Germline CDR1 reads DFQATT; CDR2 reads SNEGSKA (reference sequence). The CDR3 is 17 amino acids. The CDR3 spells CSATSLRGTGPYNEQFF. CDR3 bases: TGCAGTGCTACCTCATTACGCGGGACGGGGCCATACAATGAGCAGTTCTTC.